This is a list of T cell receptor beta chains from one sample in a study of blood T cell repertoires in COVID-19. The table came from immunoSEQ multiplex PCR; TCRdb's copy has only in-frame clones and leaves some out. The repertoire holds some 220,000 clones, with about 80% as singletons. The specimen sequenced was peripheral blood. Source of these receptors: a woman aged 30 to 39 who had recovered from COVID-19. Both conserved end residues are part of each CDR3. Fields, in order: V gene, clone size, J gene, D gene, CDR3 protein, CDR3 DNA. D genes are given only for firm matches. Part of the rows lack a size; the others show once, few, many or a class for expanded clones.

TRBV15,NA,TRBJ2-1,TRBD2,CATSRDKGMAGLAGSHNEQFF,TGTGCCACCAGCAGAGATAAAGGGATGGCGGGACTAGCGGGTAGCCACAATGAGCAGTTCTTC
TRBV7-3,NA,TRBJ2-1,TRBD2,CASSLAGEDNEQFF,TGTGCCAGCAGCTTAGCGGGAGAGGACAATGAGCAGTTCTTC
TRBV7-3,NA,TRBJ2-2,NA,CASSPDRPNTGELFF,TGTGCCAGCAGCCCCGACAGGCCGAACACCGGGGAGCTGTTTTTT
TRBV7-3,NA,TRBJ1-1,NA,CASSLRGAETEAFF,TGTGCCAGCAGCCTCCGGGGGGCGGAGACTGAAGCTTTCTTT
TRBV10-1,few,TRBJ2-7,TRBD2,CASSVSSGGSYEQYF,TGCGCCAGCAGCGTTTCTAGCGGGGGCTCCTACGAGCAGTACTTC
TRBV9,few,TRBJ2-3,NA,CASSPHTDTQYF,TGTGCCAGCAGCCCACACACAGATACGCAGTATTTT
TRBV15,NA,TRBJ1-4,NA,CATSDRINEKLFF,TGTGCCACCAGCGACAGGATAAATGAAAAACTGTTTTTT
TRBV2,NA,TRBJ2-2,TRBD2,CASSGLAENTGELFF,TGTGCCAGCAGTGGACTAGCGGAGAACACCGGGGAGCTGTTTTTT
TRBV30,NA,TRBJ2-2,TRBD2,CAWSRLAPGELFF,TGTGCCTGGAGCCGACTAGCCCCCGGGGAGCTGTTTTTT
TRBV5-5,once,TRBJ2-7,NA,CASSLGVLDEQYF,TGTGCCAGCAGCTTGGGCGTCCTAGACGAGCAGTACTTC
TRBV6-6,NA,TRBJ1-4,NA,CASSYHGGTNEKLFF,TGTGCCAGCAGTTACCATGGGGGGACTAATGAAAAACTGTTTTTT
TRBV5-8,NA,TRBJ2-7,TRBD1,CASRLPGQGYEQYF,TGTGCCAGCAGATTACCGGGACAGGGCTACGAGCAGTACTTC
TRBV28,NA,TRBJ2-1,NA,CASSSTGTPADEQFF,TGTGCCAGCAGTTCCACCGGGACTCCAGCAGATGAGCAGTTCTTC
TRBV4-2,NA,TRBJ2-3,TRBD2,CASSQADGREWSTDTQYF,TGTGCCAGCAGCCAAGCGGACGGGCGGGAGTGGAGCACAGATACGCAGTATTTT
TRBV3-1/TRBV3-2,NA,TRBJ2-7,TRBD2,CASSYTGTSSYEQYF,TGTGCCAGCAGCTATACCGGGACTAGCTCCTACGAGCAGTACTTC
TRBV6-8,NA,TRBJ2-5,NA,CASRLGKETQYF,TGTGCCAGCAGGCTCGGTAAAGAGACCCAGTACTTC
TRBV7-8,NA,TRBJ2-7,TRBD2,CASSPGLAAYEQYF,TGTGCCAGCAGCCCGGGACTAGCTGCGTACGAGCAGTACTTC